Presented here are 16 T cell receptor beta chains from one specimen sequenced in a study of control samples from healthy donors and cancer patients. Sequencing was performed with immunoSEQ multiplex PCR; in TCRdb, only in-frame clones are kept and a portion is missing. The sample lists around 93,000 clones; 80% to 90% were seen once. The sample consisted of blood. These receptors originate from a man aged 25-45 years in good health.

This chain uses TRBV6-2 or TRBV6-3 with TRBJ2-5, with 12 bases that match TRBD2. The junction had 3 bases not matched to a gene; V was cut back by 4 bases and J by 0 bases. This CDR3 comprises 16 residues. The germline gives CDR1 MNHEY, CDR2 SVGEGT. CDR3 sequence (DNA): TGTGCCAGCAGTTCTGGGACTAGCGGGTACCAAGAGACCCAGTACTTC. It codes for CASSSGTSGYQETQYF.

This chain links TRBV7-3 with TRBJ2-6; TRBD1 matches 7 bases. The CDR3 runs 18 residues. J gave up 0 bases and V 5 bases, and 10 bases lay outside the gene matches. Germline V gene sequence: CDR1 SGHTA, CDR2 FQGTGA. CDR3 DNA: TGTGCCAGCAGCCCAAGAGGGACAGACAGCTCTGGGGCCAACGTCCTGACTTTC. Its protein is CASSPRGTDSSGANVLTF.

V is TRBV7-7 and J is TRBJ2-5; weak D call: TRBD2 (6 bases). This CDR3 region has 13 residues. The germline V and J ends were trimmed by 5 bases and 4 bases, with 11 bases remaining between them. Per germline, CDR1 SSHAT and CDR2 FNYEAQ (reference sequence). The CDR3 nucleotides are TGTGCCAGCAGCCGGGCGGGGAGAGAGACCCAGTACTTC. Its protein product is CASSRAGRETQYF.

This clone was seen once. The rearrangement uses TRBV7-9 and TRBJ2-6; D not resolved. V gave up 4 bases and J gave up 2 bases, with 18 bases separating them. The germline gives CDR1 SEHNR, CDR2 FQNEAQ (reference sequence). CDR3 size: 18 residues. CDR3 sequence reads: CASSSPVTSVAGANVLTF. The CDR3 nucleotides are TGTGCCAGCAGCTCCCCCGTCACCTCAGTGGCTGGGGCCAACGTCCTGACTTTC.

This chain links TRBV18 with TRBJ2-1, with 12 bases that match TRBD2. This CDR3 contains 15 residues. V shed 8 bases and J 7 bases; nucleotides not matched to a gene: 9. Germline CDR1 KGHSH, CDR2 LQKENI. In nucleotides, the CDR3 is TGTGCCAGCCACCTTTTTACTAGCGGGAGGAATGAGCAGTTCTTC. It yields the protein CASHLFTSGRNEQFF.

The J gene is TRBJ2-5, the V gene TRBV7-9; 12 positions match TRBD2. The ends lost 3 bases at V and 5 bases at J; junction bases unmatched: 4. Germline V gene lookup returns CDR1 SEHNR and CDR2 FQNEAQ (reference sequence). The CDR3 runs 15 residues. DNA of the CDR3: TGTGCCAGCAGCTTGACTAGCGGGAGCCCCGAGACCCAGTACTTC. This gives the protein CASSLTSGSPETQYF.

DNA of the CDR3: TGTGCCAGCAGCCAAGATGGCGGACAGAGATTATGTAAAAACATTCAGTACTTC. Its protein product is CASSQDGGQRLCKNIQYF. This chain connects TRBV3-1 (or the pseudogene TRBV3-2) to TRBJ2-4; tentatively, D is TRBD1 (6 bases). V was clipped by 0 bases and J by 4 bases, with 19 bases between them. Looked up from germline, CDR1 is LGHDT and CDR2 is YNNKEL (reference sequence). The CDR3 contains 18 residues.

The chain carries TRBV18 and TRBJ2-3; D unresolved. The length of the CDR3 is 15 residues. The V gene's germline CDR1 is KGHSH and CDR2 LQKENI. Trimming took off 2 bases at V and 2 bases at J, with 11 bases between the two ends. CDR3 loop: CASSPRLTDTDTQYF. The CDR3 nucleotides read TGTGCCAGCTCACCAAGACTTACAGACACAGATACGCAGTATTTT.

This chain uses TRBV10-1 with TRBJ1-1; a weak D match, TRBD1 (5 bases). Germline lookup yields CDR1 WNHNN and CDR2 SYGVQD (reference sequence). The CDR3 loop spans 13 amino acids. V gave up 3 bases and J gave up 3 bases, with 8 bases separating them. DNA of the CDR3: TGCGCCAGCAGTGATGGCAGGGACACTGAAGCTTTCTTT. As protein: CASSDGRDTEAFF.

The chain is built from TRBV11-2 and TRBJ2-1; 10 bases align to TRBD1. Germline V gives CDR1 SGHAT, CDR2 FQNNGV. Trimming removed 8 bases from V and 5 bases from J; junction bases left unmatched: 9. This CDR3 is built from 15 residues. CDR3 coding DNA: TGTGCCAGCTCTGGGGGGACAGGGGCCAACAATGAGCAGTTCTTC. As protein: CASSGGTGANNEQFF.

This chain connects TRBV9 to TRBJ1-1; D not certain. Per the germline V gene, CDR1 is SGDLS and CDR2 is YYNGEE. Trimming cost V 2 bases and J 0 bases, with 8 bases left between them. This CDR3 comprises 14 residues. CDR3 region: CASSVTGMNTEAFF. The CDR3 bases are TGTGCCAGCAGCGTTACCGGCATGAACACTGAAGCTTTCTTT.

The chain recombines TRBV19 with TRBJ2-1; perhaps D is TRBD1 or TRBD2 (5 bases each). Trimming cost V 1 base and J 0 bases, with 16 bases left between them. CDR3 length equals 18 residues. CDR1 LNHDA and CDR2 SQIVND come from the germline V gene (reference sequence). Here the CDR3 reads CASSIAGDLPSSYNEQFF. In DNA form, the CDR3 reads TGTGCCAGTAGTATAGCCGGGGACCTTCCAAGCTCCTACAATGAGCAGTTCTTC. Full variable domain (outside the CDR3, taken from reference TRBV19 and TRBJ2-1): DGGITQSPKYLFRKEGQNVTLSCEQNLNHDAMYWYRQDPGQGLRLIYYSQIVNDFQKGDIAEGYSVSREKKESFPLTVTSAQKNPTAFYLCASSIAGDLPSSYNEQFFGPGTRLTVL.

This clone was detected only once. The chain combines TRBV3-1 (or the pseudogene TRBV3-2) with TRBJ2-7; 8 positions match TRBD2. Germline loops: CDR1 LGHDT, CDR2 YNNKEL (reference sequence). This CDR3 comprises 13 residues. V lost 1 base, J lost 12 bases, and 8 bases stayed unmatched. The CDR3 reads CASSQGESGSPYF. The CDR3 DNA sequence: TGTGCCAGCAGCCAAGGGGAAAGCGGGAGTCCGTACTTC.

CDR3 protein: CASSQVGGADTEAFF. CDR3 coding DNA: TGCGCCAGCAGCCAAGTGGGTGGGGCTGACACTGAAGCTTTCTTT. The chain links TRBV4-1 to TRBJ1-1; tentative D call: TRBD1 (5 bases). Germline-derived CDR1 and CDR2 are MGHRA and YSYEKL. V gave up 1 base and J gave up 3 bases, with 12 bases separating them. The CDR3 runs to 15 residues.

This clone was counted a few times. The rearrangement uses TRBV2 and TRBJ2-7; TRBD1 agrees at 7 bases. Germline V gives CDR1 SNHLY, CDR2 FYNNEI. With V trimmed by 7 bases and J by 3 bases, 15 bases remained unmatched. The CDR3 runs to 16 residues. CDR3 sequence: CASTPGGGTAGYEQYF. CDR3 sequence (DNA): TGTGCCAGCACCCCTGGTGGTGGGACAGCAGGCTACGAGCAGTACTTC.

The chain is built from TRBV11-3 and TRBJ1-6; D remains unclear. The CDR3 loop spans 14 amino acids. Trimming left V 5 bases short and J 8 bases short, with 13 bases between. The V gene's germline CDR1 is SGHNT and CDR2 YENEEA. For the CDR3, the DNA is TGTGCCAGCAGCCGCAGAAACTGGGATTCACCCCTCCACTTT. Translation gives CASSRRNWDSPLHF. Supplemented by reference TRBV11-3 and TRBJ1-6, the full variable domain reads EAGVVQSPRYKIIEKKQPVAFWCNPISGHNTLYWYLQNLGQGPELLIRYENEEAVDDSQLPKDRFSAERLKGVDSTLKIQPAELGDSAVYLCASSRRNWDSPLHFGNGTRLTVT.